This TCR beta chain was documented in a study of shared clonotypes between healthy human individuals. In germline, CDR1 is LNHDA, CDR2 SQIVND (reference sequence). V lost 7 bases and J lost 0; bases outside the gene matches: 8. The CDR3 covers 16 residues. In the source study's methods: Filtering differed for immunoSEQ, which gave only junction sequences without quality scores. Some clones are missing from TCRdb's copy, which holds only in-frame ones; the method was immunoSEQ multiplex PCR. D and trimming come from the DNA, and the V and J calls and clone size come from that table. Of about 1.5 million clones listed, roughly 95% were seen once; the top ten hold over 1%.

Input material: naive CD4+ T cells sorted from blood. Noted subset: CD45RA+ positively selected. The rearrangement joins TRBV19 to TRBJ1-3; 8 bases align to TRBD1. This TCR was sampled from a man aged 25-45 years in good health. The CDR3 reads CASTLTGASSGNTIYF. The DNA of the CDR3 is TGTGCCAGTACCCTGACAGGGGCAAGCTCTGGAAACACCATATATTTT.